These 17 T cell receptor beta chains were sequenced from one sample in a study of cytomegalovirus exposure and HLA in healthy donors. 13 Jbeta primers and 60 Vbeta primers were used for the PCR. The data were produced by immunoSEQ multiplex PCR, yet TCRdb's version contains in-frame clones alone and is incomplete. The repertoire holds approximately 130,000 clones, with more than 70% as singletons. Sample: PBMCs. The receptors originated from a woman in her twenties or thirties in good health and CMV-seropositive.

CDR3 coding DNA: TGTGCCAGCAAGCCGGGACAGGGTAAGGTCGCTAATGAAAAACTGTTTTTT. It yields the protein CASKPGQGKVANEKLFF. The rearrangement uses TRBV6-4 and TRBJ1-4; 9 nucleotides line up with TRBD1. Per the germline V gene, CDR1 is MRHNA and CDR2 is SNTAGT. J was trimmed by 3 bases and V by 7 bases; bases with no gene match: 12. The CDR3 consists of 17 residues.

The chain combines TRBV5-1 with TRBJ2-1, with a possible D match to TRBD2 (5 bases). The V gene lost 2 bases and the J gene lost 7 bases, with 13 bases spanning the gap. The length of the CDR3 is 14 residues. Per germline, CDR1 SGHRS and CDR2 YFSETQ. This CDR3 reads CASSFPASGNEQFF. CDR3 nucleotide sequence: TGCGCCAGCAGCTTTCCGGCCAGCGGAAATGAGCAGTTCTTC.

V gene TRBV4-1 combines with J gene TRBJ1-6; 9 bases agree with TRBD1. Trimming took 2 bases from V and 8 from J; bases not matched to a gene: 7. In germline, CDR1 is MGHRA, CDR2 YSYEKL. The CDR3 length is 16 residues. The CDR3 nucleotides are TGCGCCAGCAGCCAAAAGGACAGGGGCCTATATTCACCCCTCCACTTT. Protein sequence: CASSQKDRGLYSPLHF.

The chain carries TRBV6-6 and TRBJ1-3; TRBD1 aligns across 7 bases. Trimming at V came to 4 bases and at J to 2 bases, leaving 8 bases not matched to a gene. Germline V CDR1 and CDR2: MNHNY, SVGAGI (reference sequence). The CDR3 loop spans 16 amino acids. The CDR3 region has the DNA TGTGCCAGCAGTTTCACAGGGGCAGGAGCTGGAAACACCATATATTTT. It translates to CASSFTGAGAGNTIYF.

The chain couples TRBV5-5 to TRBJ2-2, with 9 bases identical to TRBD1. Per the germline V gene, CDR1 is SGHKS and CDR2 is YYEKEE (reference sequence). The CDR3 extends over 16 amino acids. Germline trimming cut 1 base from V and 2 bases from J; bases unmatched to any gene: 3. CDR3 in amino acids: CASSLKDRGNTGELFF. The CDR3 DNA sequence: TGTGCCAGCAGCTTGAAGGACAGGGGTAACACCGGGGAGCTGTTTTTT.

The CDR3 DNA is TGCAGCGTCCGGACAGGGGAGAACACTGAAGCTTTCTTT. It encodes CSVRTGENTEAFF. This rearrangement joins TRBV29-1 to TRBJ1-1, with TRBD1 identical over 9 bases. Germline values: CDR1 SQVTM, CDR2 ANQGSEA. This CDR3 region has 13 residues. The junction had 3 bases not matched to a gene; V was cut back by 6 bases and J by 1 base.

DNA for the CDR3: TGCGCCAGCAGCTTGGCCGAGGCTCCCTCCGGGGAGCTGTTTTTT. Protein product: CASSLAEAPSGELFF. The chain carries TRBV5-1 and TRBJ2-2; unclear D gene. Germline values: CDR1 SGHRS, CDR2 YFSETQ. V lost 0 bases and J 6 bases, leaving 12 bases between the germline ends. The CDR3 is 15 amino acids.

This chain connects TRBV2 to TRBJ2-7; a weak D match, TRBD1 (6 bases). Deletions cut 9 bases from V and 0 bases from J, with 9 bases between. CDR1 is SNHLY, CDR2 FYNNEI, per germline. There are 12 residues in the CDR3. The CDR3 loop is CASRQDSYEQYF. The CDR3 coding sequence is TGTGCCAGTAGACAGGACTCCTACGAGCAGTACTTC. The full variable domain, completed using reference TRBV2 and TRBJ2-7, is EPEVTQTPSHQVTQMGQEVILRCVPISNHLYFYWYRQILGQKVEFLVSFYNNEISEKSEIFDDQFSVERPDGSNFTLKIRSTKLEDSAMYFCASRQDSYEQYFGPGTRLTVT.

The chain recombines TRBV5-6 with TRBJ1-2, with 7 positions matching TRBD1. This CDR3 has 14 amino acids. V dropped 4 bases and J dropped 2; count of bases not matched to a gene: 5. Per germline, CDR1 SGHDT and CDR2 YYEEEE. The CDR3 sequence is CASSPDRPNYGYTF. In nucleotides, the CDR3 is TGTGCCAGCAGCCCGGACAGGCCGAACTATGGCTACACCTTC. Full variable domain (outside the CDR3, taken from reference TRBV5-6 and TRBJ1-2): DAGVTQSPTHLIKTRGQQVTLRCSPKSGHDTVSWYQQALGQGPQFIFQYYEEEERQRGNFPDRFSGHQFPNYSSELNVNALLLGDSALYLCASSPDRPNYGYTFGSGTRLTVV.

This chain links TRBV27 with TRBJ2-1; the match to TRBD1 covers 8 bases. V trimming: 10 bases; J trimming: 4 bases; junction bases outside the gene matches: 12. Germline lookup yields CDR1 MNHEY and CDR2 SMNVEV (reference sequence). The CDR3 is 15 residues long. The CDR3 nucleotides read TGTGCCATCTCTGGTTACGGACAGGGTTACAATGAGCAGTTCTTC. Translating gives CAISGYGQGYNEQFF.

There are a few counts of this clone. The chain links TRBV5-1 to TRBJ2-5; D gene ambiguous. The V end was cut by 4 bases, the J end by 4 bases, with 11 bases between. From germline, CDR1 is SGHRS and CDR2 YFSETQ. CDR3 length equals 13 residues. In DNA form, the CDR3 reads TGCGCCAGCAGCCCAGAGCGAGGAGAGACCCAGTACTTC. Protein product: CASSPERGETQYF.

The chain uses TRBV5-1 and TRBJ1-4, with a tentative D call TRBD1 (5 bases). This CDR3 is built from 16 residues. Germline CDR1 SGHRS, CDR2 YFSETQ. V was trimmed by 4 bases and J by 7 bases, leaving 20 bases between them. The CDR3 nucleotides are TGCGCCAGCAGCATCATTCAGGGCGCGGGGGGTGAAAAACTGTTTTTT. Residues: CASSIIQGAGGEKLFF.

V is TRBV5-6 and J is TRBJ1-1, with TRBD1 matching 8 bases. Trimming removed 0 bases from V and 4 bases from J; junction bases left unmatched: 2. Per the germline V gene, CDR1 is SGHDT and CDR2 is YYEEEE. The CDR3 loop spans 14 amino acids. The CDR3 region has the DNA TGTGCCAGCAGCTTGGGGACAGGGTTCACTGAAGCTTTCTTT. Protein product: CASSLGTGFTEAFF.

The chain recombines TRBV9 with TRBJ2-7, with TRBD1 matching 9 bases. Germline V gene lookup returns CDR1 SGDLS and CDR2 YYNGEE. The J segment lost 5 bases and the V segment lost 3 bases, leaving 6 bases of the junction unmatched. CDR3 size: 14 residues. The CDR3 nucleotides are TGTGCCAGCAGCGCCCGGGACAGGGACCACGAGCAGTACTTC. Translation: CASSARDRDHEQYF.

The V and J genes are TRBV7-9 and TRBJ2-6, with 8 bases lining up with TRBD1. The CDR3 consists of 13 residues. CDR1 and CDR2 (germline): SEHNR, FQNEAQ (reference sequence). V gave up 8 bases and J gave up 18 bases; unmatched junction bases: 15. The CDR3 bases are TGTGCCAGCGCGCACCCGAACAGGGGGACAGGGACTTTC. Protein product: CASAHPNRGTGTF.

The chain uses TRBV30 and TRBJ1-6, with TRBD1 matching 7 bases. The CDR3 runs 16 residues. V was pared by 0 bases and J by 3 bases, with 5 bases of the junction left unmatched. Looked up from germline, CDR1 is GTSNPN and CDR2 is SVGIG (reference sequence). The CDR3 DNA is TGTGCCTGGAGTGTACTAGGGGGCTTCTATAATTCACCCCTCCACTTT. Its protein product is CAWSVLGGFYNSPLHF.

V usage is TRBV5-1 and J usage is TRBJ2-3; no clear D. The V gene's germline CDR1 is SGHRS and CDR2 YFSETQ. The CDR3 length is 14 residues. Trimming shortened V by 6 bases and J by 0 bases, and 11 bases separated the two germline ends. CDR3 amino acids: CASNLQSSTDTQYF. In nucleotides, the CDR3 is TGCGCCAGCAACTTACAGAGCAGCACAGATACGCAGTATTTT.